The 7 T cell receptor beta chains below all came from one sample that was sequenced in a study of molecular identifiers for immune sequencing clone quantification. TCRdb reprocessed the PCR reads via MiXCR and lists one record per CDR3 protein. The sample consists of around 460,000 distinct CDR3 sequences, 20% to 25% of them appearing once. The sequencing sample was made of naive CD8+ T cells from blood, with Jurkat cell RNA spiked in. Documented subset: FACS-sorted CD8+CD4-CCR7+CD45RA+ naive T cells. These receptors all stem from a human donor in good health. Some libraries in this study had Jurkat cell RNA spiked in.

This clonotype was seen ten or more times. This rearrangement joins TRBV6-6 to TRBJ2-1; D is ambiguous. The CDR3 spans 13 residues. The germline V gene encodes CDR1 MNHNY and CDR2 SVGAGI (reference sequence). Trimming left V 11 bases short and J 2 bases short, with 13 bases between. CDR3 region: CAAASVAYNEQFF. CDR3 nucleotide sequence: TGTGCCGCAGCGTCAGTCGCCTACAATGAGCAGTTCTTC.

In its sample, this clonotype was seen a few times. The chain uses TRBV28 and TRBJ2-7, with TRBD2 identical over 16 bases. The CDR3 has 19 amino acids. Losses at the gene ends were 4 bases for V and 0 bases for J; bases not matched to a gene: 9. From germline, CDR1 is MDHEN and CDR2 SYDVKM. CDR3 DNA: TGTGCCAGCAGTTCTCTCCCGGGACTAGCGGGAGGGAGCTCCTACGAGCAGTACTTC. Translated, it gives CASSSLPGLAGGSSYEQYF. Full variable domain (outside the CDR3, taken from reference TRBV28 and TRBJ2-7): DVKVTQSSRYLVKRTGEKVFLECVQDMDHENMFWYRQDPGLGLRLIYFSYDVKMKEKGDIPEGYSVSREKKERFSLILESASTNQTSMYLCASSSLPGLAGGSSYEQYFGPGTRLTVT.

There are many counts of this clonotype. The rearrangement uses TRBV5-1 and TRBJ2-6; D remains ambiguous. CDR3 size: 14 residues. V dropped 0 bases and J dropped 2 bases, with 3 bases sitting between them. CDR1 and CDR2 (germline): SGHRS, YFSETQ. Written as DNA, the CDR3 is TGCGCCAGCAGCTTGGTAACTGGGGCCAACGTCCTGACTTTC. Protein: CASSLVTGANVLTF.

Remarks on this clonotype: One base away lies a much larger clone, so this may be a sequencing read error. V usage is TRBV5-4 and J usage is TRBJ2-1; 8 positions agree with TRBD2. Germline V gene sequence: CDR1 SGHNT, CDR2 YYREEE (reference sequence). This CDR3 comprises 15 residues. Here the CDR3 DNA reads TGTGCCAGCAGCCTCCGGGGGGGCTCCTACAGTGAGCAGTTCTTC. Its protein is CASSLRGGSYSEQFF.

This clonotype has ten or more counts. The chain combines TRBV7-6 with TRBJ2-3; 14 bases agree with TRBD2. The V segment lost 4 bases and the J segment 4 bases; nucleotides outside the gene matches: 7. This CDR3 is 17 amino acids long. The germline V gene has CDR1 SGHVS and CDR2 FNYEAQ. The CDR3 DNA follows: TGTGCCAGCAGCTCCGAGACTAGCGGGGGGGGCGCAGATACGCAGTATTTT. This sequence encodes CASSSETSGGGADTQYF.

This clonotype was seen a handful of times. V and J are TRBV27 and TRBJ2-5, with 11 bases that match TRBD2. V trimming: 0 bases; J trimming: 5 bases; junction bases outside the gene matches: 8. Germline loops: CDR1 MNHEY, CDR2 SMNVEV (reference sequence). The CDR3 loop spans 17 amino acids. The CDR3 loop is CASSLSRLAGGAETQYF. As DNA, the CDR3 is TGTGCCAGCAGTTTATCGAGGCTAGCGGGAGGTGCGGAGACCCAGTACTTC.

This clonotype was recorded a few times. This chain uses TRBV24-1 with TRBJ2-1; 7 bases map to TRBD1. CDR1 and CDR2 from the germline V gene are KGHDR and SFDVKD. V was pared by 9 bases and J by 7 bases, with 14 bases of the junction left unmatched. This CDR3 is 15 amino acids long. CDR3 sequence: CATLQGSTPGNEQFF. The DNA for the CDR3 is TGTGCCACCCTACAGGGGAGTACCCCGGGGAATGAGCAGTTCTTC.